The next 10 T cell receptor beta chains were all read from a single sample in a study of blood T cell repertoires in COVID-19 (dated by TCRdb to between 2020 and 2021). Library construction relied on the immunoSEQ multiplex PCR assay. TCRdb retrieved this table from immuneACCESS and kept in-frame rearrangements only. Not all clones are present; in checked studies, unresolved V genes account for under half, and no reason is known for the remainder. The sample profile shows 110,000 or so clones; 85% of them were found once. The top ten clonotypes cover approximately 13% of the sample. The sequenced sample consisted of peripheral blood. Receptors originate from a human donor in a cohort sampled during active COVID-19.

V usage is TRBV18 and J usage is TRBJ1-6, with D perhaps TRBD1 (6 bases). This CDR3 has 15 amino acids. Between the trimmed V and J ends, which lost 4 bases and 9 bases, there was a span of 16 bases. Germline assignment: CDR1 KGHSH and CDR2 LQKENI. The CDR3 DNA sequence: TGTGCCAGCTCACGTACAGGGTTGGGAGCTTCACCCCTCCACTTT. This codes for CASSRTGLGASPLHF.

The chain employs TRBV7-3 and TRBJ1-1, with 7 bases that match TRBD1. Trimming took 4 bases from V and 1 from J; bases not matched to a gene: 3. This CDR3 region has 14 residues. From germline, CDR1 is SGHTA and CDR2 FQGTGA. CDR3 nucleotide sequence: TGTGCCAGCAGCTCGGGGACAGCGAACACTGAAGCTTTCTTT. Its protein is CASSSGTANTEAFF.

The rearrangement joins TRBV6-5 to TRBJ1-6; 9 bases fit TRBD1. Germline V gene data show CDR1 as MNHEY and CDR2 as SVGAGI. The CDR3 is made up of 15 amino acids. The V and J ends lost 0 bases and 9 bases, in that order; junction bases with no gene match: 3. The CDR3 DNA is TGTGCCAGCAGTTACTCGGGGGACAGGGCTTCACCCCTCCACTTT. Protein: CASSYSGDRASPLHF.

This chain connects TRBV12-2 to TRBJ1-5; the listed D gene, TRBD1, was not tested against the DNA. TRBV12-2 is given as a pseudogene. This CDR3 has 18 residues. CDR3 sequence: CASRLASGTGDSNQPQHF. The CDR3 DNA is TGTGCAAGTCGCTTAGCTTCCGGGACAGGTGATAGCAATCAGCCCCAGCATTTT.

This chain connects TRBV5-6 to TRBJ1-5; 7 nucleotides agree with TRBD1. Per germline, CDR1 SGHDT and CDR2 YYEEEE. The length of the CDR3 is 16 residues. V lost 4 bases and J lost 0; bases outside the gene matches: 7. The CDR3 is CASSQRQGRSNQPQHF. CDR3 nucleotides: TGTGCCAGCAGCCAGAGACAGGGACGTAGCAATCAGCCCCAGCATTTT.

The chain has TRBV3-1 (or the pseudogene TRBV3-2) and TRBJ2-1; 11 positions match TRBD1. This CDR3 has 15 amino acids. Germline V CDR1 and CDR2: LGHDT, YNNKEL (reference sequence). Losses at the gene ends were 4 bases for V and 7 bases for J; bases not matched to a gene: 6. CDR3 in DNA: TGTGCCAGCAGCCCGGGACAGGGGGACGGGAATGAGCAGTTCTTC. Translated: CASSPGQGDGNEQFF.

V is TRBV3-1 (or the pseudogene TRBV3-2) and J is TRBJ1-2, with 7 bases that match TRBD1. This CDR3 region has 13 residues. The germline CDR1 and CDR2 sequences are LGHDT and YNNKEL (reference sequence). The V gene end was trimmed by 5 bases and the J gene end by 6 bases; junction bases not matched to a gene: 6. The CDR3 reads CASSGPTGHGYTF. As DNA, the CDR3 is TGTGCCAGCAGCGGTCCGACAGGGCATGGCTACACCTTC.

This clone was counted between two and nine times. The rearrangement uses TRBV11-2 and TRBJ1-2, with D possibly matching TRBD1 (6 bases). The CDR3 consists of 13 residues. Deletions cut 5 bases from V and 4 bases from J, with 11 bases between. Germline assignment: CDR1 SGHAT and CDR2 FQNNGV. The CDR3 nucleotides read TGTGCCAGCAGCCAAGGACAGAGCTATGGCTACACCTTC. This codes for CASSQGQSYGYTF. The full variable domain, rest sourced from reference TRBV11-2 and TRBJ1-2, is EAGVAQSPRYKIIEKRQSVAFWCNPISGHATLYWYQQILGQGPKLLIQFQNNGVVDDSQLPKDRFSAERLKGVDSTLKIQPAKLEDSAVYLCASSQGQSYGYTFGSGTRLTVV.

The CDR3 bases are TGTGCCTGGGGCAAACAGGGGAACACTGAAGCTTTCTTT. The encoded protein is CAWGKQGNTEAFF. The chain joins TRBV30 to TRBJ1-1; possible D gene TRBD1, 6 bases. Germline CDR1 and CDR2: GTSNPN and SVGIG (reference sequence). The CDR3 is 13 amino acids. V lost 5 bases, J lost 1 base, and 11 bases lay in between.

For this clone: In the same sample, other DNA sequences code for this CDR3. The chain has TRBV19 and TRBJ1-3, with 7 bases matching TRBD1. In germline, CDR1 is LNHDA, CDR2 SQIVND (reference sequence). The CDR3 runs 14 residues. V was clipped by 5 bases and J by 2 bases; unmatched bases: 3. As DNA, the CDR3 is TGTGCCAGTAGTCCAGGGACAGCTGGAAACACCATATATTTT. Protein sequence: CASSPGTAGNTIYF.